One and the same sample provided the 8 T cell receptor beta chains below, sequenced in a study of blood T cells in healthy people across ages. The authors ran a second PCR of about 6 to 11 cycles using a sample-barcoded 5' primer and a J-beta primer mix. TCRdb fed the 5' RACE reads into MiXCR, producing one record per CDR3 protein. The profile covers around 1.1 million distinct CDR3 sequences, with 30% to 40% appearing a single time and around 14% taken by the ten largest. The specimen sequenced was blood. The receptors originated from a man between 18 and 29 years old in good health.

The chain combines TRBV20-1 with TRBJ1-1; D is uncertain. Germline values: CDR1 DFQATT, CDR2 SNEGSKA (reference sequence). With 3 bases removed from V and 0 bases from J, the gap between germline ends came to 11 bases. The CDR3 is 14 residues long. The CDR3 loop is CSASSQHLNTEAFF. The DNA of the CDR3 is TGCAGTGCTAGTTCTCAACACTTGAACACTGAAGCTTTCTTT.

CDR3 sequence reads: CASSQDETGARYGYTF. The CDR3 nucleotides are TGCGCCAGCAGCCAAGATGAGACAGGGGCCCGCTATGGCTACACCTTC. The rearrangement uses TRBV4-3 and TRBJ1-2, with 8 bases lining up with TRBD1. Trimming at V came to 0 bases and at J to 4 bases, leaving 7 bases not matched to a gene. The V gene's germline CDR1 is LGHNA and CDR2 YSLEER. The CDR3 length is 16 residues.

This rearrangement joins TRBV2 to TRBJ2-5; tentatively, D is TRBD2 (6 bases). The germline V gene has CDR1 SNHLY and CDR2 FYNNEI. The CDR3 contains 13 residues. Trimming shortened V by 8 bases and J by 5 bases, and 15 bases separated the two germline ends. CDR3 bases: TGTGCCAGCCGGAGGGGACTGTCGGAGACCCAGTACTTC. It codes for CASRRGLSETQYF. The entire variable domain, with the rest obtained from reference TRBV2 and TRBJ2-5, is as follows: EPEVTQTPSHQVTQMGQEVILRCVPISNHLYFYWYRQILGQKVEFLVSFYNNEISEKSEIFDDQFSVERPDGSNFTLKIRSTKLEDSAMYFCASRRGLSETQYFGPGTRLLVL.

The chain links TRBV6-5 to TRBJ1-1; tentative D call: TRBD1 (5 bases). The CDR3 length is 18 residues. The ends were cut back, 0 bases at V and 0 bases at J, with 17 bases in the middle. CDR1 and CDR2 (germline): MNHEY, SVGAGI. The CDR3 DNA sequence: TGTGCCAGCAGTTACTCGAGTCGACAGTTTTACATGAACACTGAAGCTTTCTTT. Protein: CASSYSSRQFYMNTEAFF.

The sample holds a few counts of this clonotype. Here the CDR3 reads CASSPQRDQPQHF. The CDR3 nucleotides are TGTGCCAGCAGTCCCCAAAGGGATCAGCCCCAGCATTTT. This chain connects TRBV6-2 or TRBV6-3 to TRBJ1-5; D is unclear. Trimming stripped 5 bases from V and 5 bases from J, with 10 bases between. The CDR3 length is 13 residues. Germline CDR1 MNHEY, CDR2 SVGEGT.

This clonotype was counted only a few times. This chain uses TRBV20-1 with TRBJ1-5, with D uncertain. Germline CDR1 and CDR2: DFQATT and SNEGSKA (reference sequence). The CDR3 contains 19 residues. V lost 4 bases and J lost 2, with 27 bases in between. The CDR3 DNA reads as TGCAGTGCTACCCAAGTAAGAGGTGCGGAGGAGCAAGGCAATCAGCCCCAGCATTTT. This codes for CSATQVRGAEEQGNQPQHF.

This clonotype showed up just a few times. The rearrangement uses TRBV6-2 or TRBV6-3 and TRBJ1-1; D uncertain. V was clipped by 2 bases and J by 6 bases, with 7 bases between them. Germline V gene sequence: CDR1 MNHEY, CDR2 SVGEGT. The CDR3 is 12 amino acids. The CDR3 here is CASSYAQPEAFF. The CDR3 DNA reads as TGTGCCAGCAGTTACGCCCAGCCTGAAGCTTTCTTT.

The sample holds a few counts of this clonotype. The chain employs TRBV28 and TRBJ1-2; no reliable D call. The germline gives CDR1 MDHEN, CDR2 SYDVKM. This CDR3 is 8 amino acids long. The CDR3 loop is CRSGGYTF. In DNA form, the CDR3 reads TGTCGCAGCGGTGGCTACACCTTC.